One sample yielded the 25 T cell receptor beta chains listed below, sequenced in a study of blood T cell repertoires in COVID-19. Some clones are missing from TCRdb's copy, which holds only in-frame ones; the method was immunoSEQ multiplex PCR. There are roughly 50,000 clones in the sample; about 90% occur only once, and approximately 15% lies in the top ten. Material: peripheral blood. The receptor set was obtained from a human donor with active COVID-19. The donor label of this sample is uncertain.

The chain couples TRBV3-1 (or the pseudogene TRBV3-2) to TRBJ2-1; a possible D gene is TRBD1 (6 bases). Germline V CDR1 and CDR2: LGHDT, YNNKEL (reference sequence). The CDR3 spans 19 residues. V dropped 0 bases and J dropped 3 bases, with 21 bases sitting between them. In DNA, the CDR3 is TGTGCCAGCAGCCAAGAAGAGGACAGTCCCATTCTATACTACAATGAGCAGTTCTTC. It specifies CASSQEEDSPILYYNEQFF.

The chain employs TRBV11-2 and TRBJ2-2; D gene uncertain. V shed 5 bases and J shed 6 bases, with 10 bases lying between them. Germline V CDR1 and CDR2: SGHAT, FQNNGV. This CDR3 is 13 amino acids long. The CDR3 spells CASSPMLAGELFF. In DNA form, the CDR3 reads TGTGCCAGCAGCCCTATGTTGGCCGGGGAGCTGTTTTTT.

This CDR3 is CASSRGQGNQPQHF. The CDR3 bases are TGTGCCAGCAGCCGTGGACAGGGGAATCAGCCCCAGCATTTT. V usage is TRBV11-2 and J usage is TRBJ1-5, with 9 nucleotides matching TRBD1. V dropped 5 bases and J dropped 4; count of bases not matched to a gene: 3. CDR3 length: 14 residues. Germline V lookup: CDR1 SGHAT, CDR2 FQNNGV.

The count of this clone is one. The chain is built from TRBV7-2 and TRBJ2-1, with 7 bases aligning to TRBD2. V lost 10 bases to trimming and J lost 4 bases; unmatched junction nucleotides: 10. There are 14 residues in the CDR3. The V gene's germline CDR1 is SGHTA and CDR2 FQGNSA. This CDR3 reads CATHGRGVYNEQFF. DNA of the CDR3: TGTGCCACCCACGGCCGGGGGGTATACAATGAGCAGTTCTTC.

The DNA for the CDR3 is TGCACCGGCGAACTAGCGGATAGGAGGGAGCAGTTCTTC. It translates to CTGELADRREQFF. The chain combines TRBV29-1 with TRBJ2-1; 8 nucleotides agree with TRBD2. CDR1 is SQVTM, CDR2 ANQGSEA, per germline. The CDR3 consists of 13 residues.

This clone was found once. The chain couples TRBV5-6 to TRBJ2-7; D call uncertain. Germline-derived CDR1 and CDR2 are SGHDT and YYEEEE. The CDR3 consists of 15 residues. Deletions cut 0 bases from V and 0 bases from J, with 10 bases between. This CDR3 reads CASSLEARSSYEQYF. In DNA form, the CDR3 reads TGTGCCAGCAGCTTGGAGGCTCGGAGCTCCTACGAGCAGTACTTC.

This clone appeared once. This chain links TRBV5-1 with TRBJ1-2, with TRBD1 matching over 8 bases. J lost 11 bases, V lost 0 bases, and 15 bases had no gene match. In germline, CDR1 is SGHRS, CDR2 YFSETQ. CDR3 length equals 16 residues. CDR3 sequence: CASSLATVGTGSRYTF. The CDR3 DNA sequence: TGCGCCAGCAGCTTGGCAACCGTTGGGACAGGATCTAGATACACCTTC.

V usage is TRBV5-1 and J usage is TRBJ2-7; 10 positions agree with TRBD1. This CDR3 has 14 amino acids. The V segment lost 3 bases and the J segment 9 bases; nucleotides outside the gene matches: 9. Germline-derived CDR1 and CDR2 are SGHRS and YFSETQ. CDR3 residues: CASSSGTGDYWQYF. In nucleotides, the CDR3 is TGCGCCAGCAGCTCCGGGACAGGGGATTATTGGCAGTACTTC. The entire variable domain, with the rest obtained from reference TRBV5-1 and TRBJ2-7, is as follows: KAGVTQTPRYLIKTRGQQVTLSCSPISGHRSVSWYQQTPGQGLQFLFEYFSETQRNKGNFPGRFSGRQFSNSRSEMNVSTLELGDSALYLCASSSGTGDYWQYFGPGTRLTVT.

This rearrangement joins TRBV2 to TRBJ2-2, with 14 bases fitting TRBD2. Germline V lookup: CDR1 SNHLY, CDR2 FYNNEI. V lost 10 bases to trimming and J lost 2 bases; unmatched junction nucleotides: 12. The CDR3 length is 18 residues. DNA of the CDR3: TGTGCCACTAACCGGGGGACTAGCGGGGGCATAAACACCGGGGAGCTGTTTTTT. It is translated as CATNRGTSGGINTGELFF.

In the case of this clone: The same CDR3 also results from other DNA sequences found in this sample. This sequence joins TRBV6-6 and TRBJ1-4; D is possibly TRBD1 (5 bases). There are 15 residues in the CDR3. Germline V gives CDR1 MNHNY, CDR2 SVGAGI (reference sequence). V shed 0 bases and J shed 8 bases, with 13 bases lying between them. In nucleotides, the CDR3 is TGTGCCAGCAGTTACTCAGCGGGGGGAAACGAAAAACTGTTTTTT. This translates into CASSYSAGGNEKLFF.

This clone was detected once. The genes are TRBV2 and TRBJ2-5; no clear D gene. The CDR3 loop spans 12 amino acids. The germline gives CDR1 SNHLY, CDR2 FYNNEI. Trimming shortened V by 4 bases and J by 3 bases, and 6 bases separated the two germline ends. CDR3 nucleotide sequence: TGTGCCAGCAGTGGTCGGGAAGAGACCCAGTACTTC. The encoded protein is CASSGREETQYF. Complete variable domain (other parts from reference TRBV2 and TRBJ2-5): EPEVTQTPSHQVTQMGQEVILRCVPISNHLYFYWYRQILGQKVEFLVSFYNNEISEKSEIFDDQFSVERPDGSNFTLKIRSTKLEDSAMYFCASSGREETQYFGPGTRLLVL.

The chain uses TRBV7-6 and TRBJ1-6, with 8 bases lining up with TRBD1. CDR3 size: 15 residues. CDR1 and CDR2 (germline): SGHVS, FNYEAQ. The J segment lost 7 bases and the V segment lost 4 bases, leaving 6 bases of the junction unmatched. CDR3: CASSYGQGANSPLHF. The CDR3 nucleotides are TGTGCCAGCAGCTATGGACAGGGAGCCAATTCACCCCTCCACTTT.

V and J are TRBV4-3 and TRBJ2-7; D is uncertain. This CDR3 has 14 residues. With 1 base removed from V and 0 bases from J, the gap between germline ends came to 7 bases. Germline assignment: CDR1 LGHNA and CDR2 YSLEER. CDR3 amino acids: CASSQVGHSYEQYF. The DNA of the CDR3 is TGCGCCAGCAGCCAAGTCGGTCACTCCTACGAGCAGTACTTC.

The chain has TRBV7-2 and TRBJ1-4, with 8 nucleotides matching TRBD1. Germline CDR1 reads SGHTA; CDR2 reads FQGNSA. After removal of 1 base from V and 6 bases from J, the junction contained 4 bases not matched to a gene. This CDR3 is 15 amino acids long. CDR3 protein: CASSLGGQVHEKLFF. DNA of the CDR3: TGTGCCAGCAGCTTAGGGGGACAGGTTCATGAAAAACTGTTTTTT.

This clone has just a few counts. V and J are TRBV11-2 and TRBJ2-2; 7 positions agree with TRBD2. CDR1 is SGHAT and CDR2 is FQNNGV in the germline V gene. The CDR3 is made up of 16 amino acids. With V trimmed by 4 bases and J by 2 bases, 7 bases remained unmatched. CDR3 sequence reads: CASSSRGGRNTGELFF. The CDR3 DNA follows: TGTGCCAGCAGCTCCCGCGGGGGACGAAACACCGGGGAGCTGTTTTTT.

This clone appeared a few times. The CDR3 loop reads CASSINNPGQGTYEQYF. CDR3 bases: TGTGCCAGTAGTATTAACAACCCGGGACAGGGAACCTACGAGCAGTACTTC. The V call is TRBV19, the J call TRBJ2-7; 9 bases fit TRBD1. Germline values: CDR1 LNHDA, CDR2 SQIVND (reference sequence). This CDR3 spans 17 amino acids. Germline trimming cut 3 bases from V and 2 bases from J; bases unmatched to any gene: 11.

The rearrangement links TRBV2 to TRBJ2-7, with D perhaps matching TRBD1 (5 bases). The CDR3 is 12 residues long. In germline, CDR1 is SNHLY, CDR2 FYNNEI. Trimming removed 6 bases from V and 3 bases from J, with 9 bases in between. The CDR3 region has the DNA TGTGCCAGCAGGACAGACTTCTACGAGCAGTACTTC. Protein product: CASRTDFYEQYF.

This rearrangement joins TRBV7-8 to TRBJ1-1; 8 bases map to TRBD1. CDR1 SGHVS and CDR2 FQNEAQ come from the germline V gene. This CDR3 has 15 residues. J was trimmed by 3 bases and V by 5 bases; bases with no gene match: 8. The CDR3 spells CASSQPTGVDTEAFF. In nucleotides, the CDR3 is TGTGCCAGCAGCCAACCGACAGGGGTGGACACTGAAGCTTTCTTT.

This rearrangement joins TRBV6-6 to TRBJ1-1; 9 bases are a match to TRBD1. Germline CDR1 MNHNY, CDR2 SVGAGI (reference sequence). The J segment lost 6 bases and the V segment lost 2 bases, leaving 4 bases of the junction unmatched. The CDR3 covers 14 residues. As DNA, the CDR3 is TGTGCCAGCAGTTACCCGGGACAGGGCGCTGAAGCTTTCTTT. Its protein product is CASSYPGQGAEAFF.

J is TRBJ1-3 and V is TRBV5-1; no firm D call. The germline CDR1 and CDR2 sequences are SGHRS and YFSETQ. This CDR3 has 16 amino acids. V was trimmed by 0 bases and J by 0 bases, leaving 10 bases between them. The CDR3 nucleotides are TGCGCCAGCAGCTTGGTTCATACCGGCTCTGGAAACACCATATATTTT. This gives the protein CASSLVHTGSGNTIYF.

Concerning this clone: At one end the junction does not follow the germline gene, possibly because of a read error. The rearrangement uses TRBV7-7 and TRBJ2-7, with D tentatively TRBD2 (5 bases). CDR3 size: 15 residues. Germline CDR1 and CDR2: SSHAT and FNYEAQ (reference sequence). The CDR3 loop is CASSSDWSLYYEQYF. The CDR3 DNA reads TGTGCTAGCAGCTCGGACTGGAGCCTTTACTACGAGCAGTACTTC.

This chain links TRBV4-1 with TRBJ1-1, with 9 bases aligning to TRBD1. Trimming removed 2 bases from V and 1 base from J; junction bases left unmatched: 2. This CDR3 is built from 15 residues. Per germline, CDR1 MGHRA and CDR2 YSYEKL. Written as DNA, the CDR3 is TGCGCCAGCAGCCAACGACAGGGGGGGAACACTGAAGCTTTCTTT. Protein sequence: CASSQRQGGNTEAFF.

V and J are TRBV7-2 and TRBJ2-2; 11 positions match TRBD2. The CDR3 loop spans 16 amino acids. Germline CDR1 is SGHTA and CDR2 is FQGNSA. V dropped 5 bases and J dropped 4; count of bases not matched to a gene: 6. The CDR3: CASSGGLAGGTGELFF. DNA of the CDR3: TGTGCCAGCAGCGGAGGCCTAGCGGGGGGCACCGGGGAGCTGTTTTTT.

The chain has TRBV7-9 and TRBJ2-3; D gene ambiguous. Germline-derived CDR1 and CDR2 are SEHNR and FQNEAQ (reference sequence). V was pared by 3 bases and J by 1 base, with 5 bases between. The CDR3 runs to 13 residues. The CDR3 sequence is CASSFLGTDTQYF. CDR3 DNA: TGTGCCAGCAGCTTTCTAGGCACAGATACGCAGTATTTT.

This chain uses TRBV9 with TRBJ2-3, with 7 bases that match TRBD1. Germline V gene sequence: CDR1 SGDLS, CDR2 YYNGEE. The junction had 8 bases not matched to a gene; V was cut back by 3 bases and J by 4 bases. CDR3 length equals 15 residues. CDR3 protein: CASSDPGQWPDTQYF. CDR3 coding DNA: TGTGCCAGCAGCGATCCGGGACAGTGGCCAGATACGCAGTATTTT.